These 10 T cell receptor beta chains were all obtained from the same sample, sequenced in a study of cytomegalovirus exposure and HLA in healthy donors. The study ran its PCR with 60 Vbeta and 13 Jbeta primers. Profiling relied on immunoSEQ multiplex PCR, and the TCRdb table lists in-frame clones only, not all of them. The sample holds over 100,000 clones, roughly 76% seen once. Material for sequencing was PBMCs. These receptors were obtained from a woman aged 40 to 50 in good health and CMV-seropositive.

This clone was counted a single time. The V call is TRBV29-1, the J call TRBJ1-2; D gene unclear. The CDR3 sequence is 11 residues long. With 6 bases removed from V and 1 base from J, the gap between germline ends came to 6 bases. CDR1 and CDR2 (germline): SQVTM, ANQGSEA. The CDR3 spells CSVTVNYGYTF. The CDR3 nucleotides read TGCAGCGTCACAGTTAACTATGGCTACACCTTC.

V is TRBV11-2 and J is TRBJ2-1, with TRBD2 matching 9 bases. J was trimmed by 5 bases and V by 1 base; bases with no gene match: 6. This CDR3 has 16 amino acids. The germline V gene encodes CDR1 SGHAT and CDR2 FQNNGV. The CDR3 sequence: CASSLVLRGGHNEQFF. Here the CDR3 DNA reads TGTGCCAGCAGCTTAGTTCTGCGGGGGGGCCACAATGAGCAGTTCTTC.

The V and J genes are TRBV13 and TRBJ1-1, with a weak D call TRBD1 (5 bases). Germline V gene lookup returns CDR1 PRHDT and CDR2 FYEKMQ (reference sequence). The V gene lost 4 bases and the J gene lost 10 bases, with 13 bases spanning the gap. The CDR3 is made up of 12 amino acids. CDR3 sequence (DNA): TGTGCCAGCAGCTCGTTGGGGCAGGGAGCTTTCTTT. Translating it yields CASSSLGQGAFF.

V and J are TRBV19 and TRBJ1-5, with 10 bases identical to TRBD1. The length of the CDR3 is 16 residues. Germline CDR1 reads LNHDA; CDR2 reads SQIVND (reference sequence). The V gene end was trimmed by 6 bases and the J gene end by 6 bases; junction bases not matched to a gene: 11. The DNA for the CDR3 is TGTGCCAGTAGATCTCGCGGGACAGGGGAACGTCAGCCCCAGCATTTT. Protein sequence: CASRSRGTGERQPQHF.

This chain connects TRBV7-9 to TRBJ2-2; D uncertain. Germline V gene sequence: CDR1 SEHNR, CDR2 FQNEAQ (reference sequence). Between the trimmed V and J ends, which lost 5 bases and 3 bases, there was a span of 4 bases. The CDR3 covers 12 residues. The CDR3 DNA is TGTGCCAGCAGCCCTTACACCGGGGAGCTGTTTTTT. This translates into CASSPYTGELFF.

The rearrangement uses TRBV30 and TRBJ2-7; the match to TRBD1 covers 11 bases. Germline V gene lookup returns CDR1 GTSNPN and CDR2 SVGIG (reference sequence). The CDR3 spans 13 residues. V was pared by 8 bases and J by 1 base, with 4 bases of the junction left unmatched. The DNA for the CDR3 is TGTGCCGCCGGGACAGGGGGTTCCTACGAGCAGTACTTC. Translation gives CAAGTGGSYEQYF.

The sample holds one count of this clone. The V call is TRBV29-1, the J call TRBJ1-1; maybe TRBD1 (5 bases). V lost 6 bases, J lost 0 bases, and 14 bases lay in between. The CDR3 has 14 residues. Germline CDR1 reads SQVTM; CDR2 reads ANQGSEA. The CDR3 DNA reads TGCAGCGTGCGGGGACGCCGGATGAACACTGAAGCTTTCTTT. Translated, it gives CSVRGRRMNTEAFF.

The V call is TRBV19, the J call TRBJ1-5, with 7 bases aligning to TRBD1. The junction had 1 base not matched to a gene; V was cut back by 2 bases and J by 6 bases. There are 13 residues in the CDR3. CDR1 is LNHDA and CDR2 is SQIVND in the germline V gene (reference sequence). CDR3 residues: CASSIRGPQPQHF. The CDR3 DNA reads TGTGCCAGTAGTATAAGGGGGCCTCAGCCCCAGCATTTT.

The chain is built from TRBV25-1 and TRBJ1-2; D call uncertain. V shed 2 bases and J shed 2 bases, with 9 bases lying between them. Germline assignment: CDR1 MGHDK and CDR2 SYGVNS. The CDR3 totals 14 residues. CDR3 sequence (DNA): TGTGCCAGCAGTGAACCAGGTGCCAACTATGGCTACACCTTC. Its translation: CASSEPGANYGYTF.

The chain uses TRBV5-1 and TRBJ2-2; TRBD2 aligns across 7 bases. The germline gives CDR1 SGHRS, CDR2 YFSETQ. The CDR3 is 15 residues long. The ends lost 0 bases at V and 6 bases at J; junction bases unmatched: 5. The CDR3 sequence: CASSLAGLVPGELFF. The CDR3 coding sequence is TGCGCCAGCAGCTTGGCCGGACTAGTCCCCGGGGAGCTGTTTTTT.